The 24 T cell receptor beta chains listed next were all sequenced from one sample in a study of blood T cell repertoires in COVID-19. Clones were read by immunoSEQ multiplex PCR, and TCRdb kept only the in-frame ones, dropping some. The profile shows 120,000 to 150,000 clones, more than 75% of them singletons. Sequenced material: peripheral blood. These receptors originate from a woman aged 80 or over with acute or convalescent COVID-19.

The chain is built from TRBV7-8 and TRBJ2-6, with D uncertain. V lost 2 bases and J lost 0, with 11 bases in between. From germline, CDR1 is SGHVS and CDR2 FQNEAQ. This CDR3 contains 17 residues. The CDR3 DNA reads as TGTGCCAGCAGCTTAACCGGTCCGGGCTCTGGGGCCAACGTCCTGACTTTC. This encodes CASSLTGPGSGANVLTF. Full variable domain (outside the CDR3, taken from reference TRBV7-8 and TRBJ2-6): GAGVSQSPRYKVAKRGQDVALRCDPISGHVSLFWYQQALGQGPEFLTYFQNEAQLDKSGLPSDRFFAERPEGSVSTLKIQRTQQEDSAVYLCASSLTGPGSGANVLTFGAGSRLTVL.

V is TRBV18 and J is TRBJ2-7; D may be TRBD1 (6 bases). The CDR3 extends over 13 amino acids. Germline V CDR1 and CDR2: KGHSH, LQKENI. V gave up 3 bases and J gave up 4 bases, with 10 bases separating them. The CDR3 region is CASSPGTTYEQYF. The CDR3 DNA sequence: TGTGCCAGCTCACCCGGGACAACTTACGAGCAGTACTTC. Drawing the rest from reference TRBV18 and TRBJ2-7, the complete variable domain is NAGVMQNPRHLVRRRGQEARLRCSPMKGHSHVYWYRQLPEEGLKFMVYLQKENIIDESGMPKERFSAEFPKEGPSILRIQQVVRGDSAAYFCASSPGTTYEQYFGPGTRLTVT.

The chain recombines TRBV20-1 with TRBJ2-1; D perhaps matches TRBD2 (5 bases). The CDR3 contains 14 residues. The V end lost 3 bases, the J end lost 6 bases, and 15 bases lay between the germline ends. The V gene's germline CDR1 is DFQATT and CDR2 SNEGSKA (reference sequence). In DNA, the CDR3 is TGCAGTGCTAGTAAGGTGTCTAGCATCAATGAGCAGTTCTTC. It translates to CSASKVSSINEQFF.

V usage is TRBV2 and J usage is TRBJ1-5; D unresolved. The CDR3 covers 15 residues. V lost 4 bases to trimming and J lost 4 bases, with 14 bases between them. Per the germline V gene, CDR1 is SNHLY and CDR2 is FYNNEI. CDR3 in amino acids: CASSGLRFRNQPQHF. In nucleotides, the CDR3 is TGTGCCAGCAGTGGGCTGCGGTTTCGGAATCAGCCCCAGCATTTT.

A few counts support this clone. The rearrangement joins TRBV4-1 to TRBJ1-2, with D uncertain. With 0 bases removed from V and 6 bases from J, the gap between germline ends came to 11 bases. The CDR3 has 14 residues. Per the germline V gene, CDR1 is MGHRA and CDR2 is YSYEKL. CDR3 protein: CASSQDLTANGYTF. The DNA of the CDR3 is TGCGCCAGCAGCCAAGATCTCACAGCAAATGGCTACACCTTC.

CDR3 nucleotide sequence: TGCGCCAGCAGCTTGTGGACAACCACAGATACGCAGTATTTT. It yields the protein CASSLWTTTDTQYF. The genes are TRBV5-1 and TRBJ2-3; D is perhaps TRBD1 (5 bases). Per germline, CDR1 SGHRS and CDR2 YFSETQ. The CDR3 is 14 residues long. Trimming left V 1 base short and J 2 bases short, with 8 bases between.

The rearrangement links TRBV18 to TRBJ2-7, with TRBD2 matching over 9 bases. This CDR3 has 14 residues. Germline CDR1 reads KGHSH; CDR2 reads LQKENI. Trimming removed 2 bases from V and 6 bases from J; junction bases left unmatched: 5. The CDR3 bases are TGTGCCAGCTCACCAAGAGGACTAGCGTCCGAGCAGTACTTC. It is translated as CASSPRGLASEQYF.

The V and J genes are TRBV4-2 and TRBJ1-1, with D possibly being TRBD1 (5 bases). V was trimmed by 0 bases and J by 0 bases, leaving 17 bases between them. Germline V lookup: CDR1 LGHNA, CDR2 YNFKEQ. The CDR3 has 18 residues. CDR3 nucleotide sequence: TGTGCCAGCAGCCAAGATGGGGCAGGGTGGGGTATGAACACTGAAGCTTTCTTT. Protein: CASSQDGAGWGMNTEAFF.

Here the CDR3 reads CATSPHGQGGEKLFF. The CDR3 nucleotides are TGTGCCACCAGCCCCCACGGCCAGGGAGGGGAAAAACTGTTTTTT. The chain combines TRBV15 with TRBJ1-4; D possibly corresponds to TRBD1 (5 bases). Germline loops: CDR1 LNHNV, CDR2 YYDKDF (reference sequence). The CDR3 contains 15 residues. Trimming cost V 5 bases and J 8 bases, with 18 bases left between them.

This rearrangement joins TRBV11-2 to TRBJ2-3; TRBD2 might be the D (6 bases). Trimming pared 7 bases from V and 9 bases from J, leaving 17 bases between. The CDR3 covers 13 residues. Germline CDR1 is SGHAT and CDR2 is FQNNGV. The CDR3 coding sequence is TGTGCCAGCACCCCCGGGGATGGGAGGACGCAGTATTTT. Its translation is CASTPGDGRTQYF. Complete variable domain (other parts from reference TRBV11-2 and TRBJ2-3): EAGVAQSPRYKIIEKRQSVAFWCNPISGHATLYWYQQILGQGPKLLIQFQNNGVVDDSQLPKDRFSAERLKGVDSTLKIQPAKLEDSAVYLCASTPGDGRTQYFGPGTRLTVL.

This sequence joins TRBV28 and TRBJ1-2, with D possibly matching TRBD1 (5 bases). Germline CDR1 MDHEN, CDR2 SYDVKM. The CDR3 is 13 residues long. V was trimmed by 5 bases and J by 4 bases, leaving 11 bases between them. CDR3 amino acids: CASSPPGGYGYTF. DNA of the CDR3: TGTGCCAGCAGTCCGCCCGGGGGCTATGGCTACACCTTC.

The chain employs TRBV7-8 and TRBJ1-5; no reliable D call. In germline, CDR1 is SGHVS, CDR2 FQNEAQ. Trimming took 1 base from V and 3 from J, leaving 10 bases between them. This CDR3 comprises 15 residues. CDR3: CASSLGWPVNQPQHF. The DNA for the CDR3 is TGTGCCAGCAGCTTAGGGTGGCCAGTCAATCAGCCCCAGCATTTT.

This clone has just one count. DNA of the CDR3: TGCGCCAGCAGCATACGCGGACACCTAAATGAAAAACTGTTTTTT. Residues: CASSIRGHLNEKLFF. The J gene is TRBJ1-4, the V gene TRBV5-1; D may be TRBD1 (5 bases). This CDR3 region has 15 residues. From germline, CDR1 is SGHRS and CDR2 YFSETQ. V lost 4 bases and J 5 bases, leaving 15 bases between the germline ends. The full variable domain, its missing parts supplied by reference TRBV5-1 and TRBJ1-4, is KAGVTQTPRYLIKTRGQQVTLSCSPISGHRSVSWYQQTPGQGLQFLFEYFSETQRNKGNFPGRFSGRQFSNSRSEMNVSTLELGDSALYLCASSIRGHLNEKLFFGSGTQLSVL.

The genes are TRBV19 and TRBJ2-1, with D possibly being TRBD1 (5 bases). The CDR3 consists of 15 residues. The V gene's germline CDR1 is LNHDA and CDR2 SQIVND (reference sequence). V was shortened by 3 bases and J by 6 bases, with 15 bases between the two germline ends. The CDR3 sequence: CASSMFQQGLNEQFF. The CDR3 nucleotides are TGTGCCAGTAGTATGTTCCAGCAGGGTCTCAATGAGCAGTTCTTC.

This clone was counted a few times. J is TRBJ1-2 and V is TRBV13; D is undetermined. V was cut by 1 base and J by 1 base, with 4 bases left in between. CDR3 length: 13 amino acids. Germline CDR1 and CDR2: PRHDT and FYEKMQ (reference sequence). This CDR3 is CASSLDLNYGYTF. The CDR3 DNA follows: TGTGCCAGCAGCTTAGATCTTAACTATGGCTACACCTTC.

The chain uses TRBV14 and TRBJ1-1; a possible D gene is TRBD1 (5 bases). The CDR3 extends over 18 amino acids. Germline CDR1 SGHDN, CDR2 FVKESK. V gave up 1 base and J gave up 2 bases, with 20 bases separating them. The CDR3 DNA is TGTGCCAGCAGCCAAGTCATCTTTTGGGGAGGGGTCAACACTGAAGCTTTCTTT. It encodes CASSQVIFWGGVNTEAFF.

This clone was detected only once. At one end, the junction sequence differs from germline, possibly due to a read error. The chain uses TRBV7-2 and TRBJ2-5; 10 nucleotides align to TRBD2. Germline assignment: CDR1 SGHTA and CDR2 FQGNSA. This CDR3 is 12 amino acids long. CDR3 nucleotides: TGTGCCAGCAGCTCCCGACTAGCGGGTCATAACTTC. Protein sequence: CASSSRLAGHNF.

This sequence joins TRBV6-6 and TRBJ1-2; D remains ambiguous. Germline V CDR1 and CDR2: MNHNY, SVGAGI (reference sequence). CDR3 length: 14 residues. V lost 6 bases, J lost 4 bases, and 15 bases lay in between. The CDR3 loop reads CASSSVEGGYGYTF. The CDR3 DNA reads TGTGCCAGCAGCTCCGTAGAGGGTGGCTATGGCTACACCTTC.

V gene TRBV7-9 combines with J gene TRBJ2-1, with D perhaps TRBD1 (6 bases). CDR3 size: 15 residues. CDR1 is SEHNR, CDR2 FQNEAQ, per germline (reference sequence). The V and J ends lost 5 bases and 9 bases respectively, with 20 bases between them. The CDR3 loop reads CASSQQQGVGSEQFF. The DNA for the CDR3 is TGTGCCAGCAGCCAACAACAGGGTGTGGGTTCTGAGCAGTTCTTC. Full variable domain (rest looked up from reference TRBV7-9 and TRBJ2-1): DTGVSQNPRHKITKRGQNVTFRCDPISEHNRLYWYRQTLGQGPEFLTYFQNEAQLEKSRLLSDRFSAERPKGSFSTLEIQRTEQGDSAMYLCASSQQQGVGSEQFFGPGTRLTVL.

The genes are TRBV9 and TRBJ2-6, with 14 bases identical to TRBD2. The CDR3 contains 18 residues. Germline V gene data show CDR1 as SGDLS and CDR2 as YYNGEE. J lost 2 bases, V lost 2 bases, and 3 bases had no gene match. CDR3 in DNA: TGTGCCAGCAGCGTGAGACTAGCGGGGGGGCCTGGGGCCAACGTCCTGACTTTC. The encoded protein is CASSVRLAGGPGANVLTF. The entire variable domain, with the rest obtained from reference TRBV9 and TRBJ2-6, is as follows: DSGVTQTPKHLITATGQRVTLRCSPRSGDLSVYWYQQSLDQGLQFLIQYYNGEERAKGNILERFSAQQFPDLHSELNLSSLELGDSALYFCASSVRLAGGPGANVLTFGAGSRLTVL.

As regards this clone: A much larger clone differs by one base, so this may be a read error. V usage is TRBV28 and J usage is TRBJ1-6; 9 bases match TRBD1. Per germline, CDR1 MDHEN and CDR2 SYDVKM. CDR3 length equals 14 residues. The junction had 4 bases not matched to a gene; V was cut back by 5 bases and J by 8 bases. CDR3 sequence (DNA): TGTGCCAGCAGTCCGGGACAGGGTTATTCACCCCTCCACTTT. Amino acid sequence: CASSPGQGYSPLHF.

The chain links TRBV6-5 to TRBJ2-5, with 8 bases that match TRBD2. Trimming at V came to 6 bases and at J to 5 bases, leaving 5 bases not matched to a gene. The CDR3 has 13 residues. Germline-derived CDR1 and CDR2 are MNHEY and SVGAGI. DNA of the CDR3: TGTGCCAGCAGGCGCAGCGGGAGTGAGACCCAGTACTTC. The encoded protein is CASRRSGSETQYF.

V and J are TRBV11-2 and TRBJ2-3, with D possibly being TRBD2 (5 bases). The CDR3 contains 16 residues. CDR1 is SGHAT, CDR2 FQNNGV, per germline. V lost 5 bases and J 4 bases, leaving 19 bases between the germline ends. The chain's CDR3 is CASSPVEWRSADTQYF. The DNA for the CDR3 is TGTGCCAGCAGCCCCGTCGAGTGGAGGTCAGCAGATACGCAGTATTTT.

Remarks on this clone: The same CDR3 also results from other DNA sequences found in this sample. CDR3 nucleotides: TGCGCCAGCAGCCTGGGACTAGCGGGAGGGTTGAATGAGCAGTTCTTC. It yields the protein CASSLGLAGGLNEQFF. V and J are TRBV5-1 and TRBJ2-1; 16 bases agree with TRBD2. The germline CDR1 and CDR2 sequences are SGHRS and YFSETQ. The CDR3 loop spans 16 amino acids. V was pared by 4 bases and J by 7 bases, with 5 bases of the junction left unmatched.